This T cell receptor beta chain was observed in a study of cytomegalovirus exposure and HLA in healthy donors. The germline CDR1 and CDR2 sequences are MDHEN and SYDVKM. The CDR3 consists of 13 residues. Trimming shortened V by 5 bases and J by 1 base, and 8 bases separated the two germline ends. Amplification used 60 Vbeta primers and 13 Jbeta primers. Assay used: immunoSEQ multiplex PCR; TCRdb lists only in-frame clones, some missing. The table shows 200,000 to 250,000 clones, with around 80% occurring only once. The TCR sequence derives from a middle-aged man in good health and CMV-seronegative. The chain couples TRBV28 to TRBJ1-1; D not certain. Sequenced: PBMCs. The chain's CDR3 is CASSKNTNTEAFF. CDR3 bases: TGTGCCAGCAGTAAAAACACGAACACTGAAGCTTTCTTT. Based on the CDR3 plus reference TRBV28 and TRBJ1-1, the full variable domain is DVKVTQSSRYLVKRTGEKVFLECVQDMDHENMFWYRQDPGLGLRLIYFSYDVKMKEKGDIPEGYSVSREKKERFSLILESASTNQTSMYLCASSKNTNTEAFFGQGTRLTVV.